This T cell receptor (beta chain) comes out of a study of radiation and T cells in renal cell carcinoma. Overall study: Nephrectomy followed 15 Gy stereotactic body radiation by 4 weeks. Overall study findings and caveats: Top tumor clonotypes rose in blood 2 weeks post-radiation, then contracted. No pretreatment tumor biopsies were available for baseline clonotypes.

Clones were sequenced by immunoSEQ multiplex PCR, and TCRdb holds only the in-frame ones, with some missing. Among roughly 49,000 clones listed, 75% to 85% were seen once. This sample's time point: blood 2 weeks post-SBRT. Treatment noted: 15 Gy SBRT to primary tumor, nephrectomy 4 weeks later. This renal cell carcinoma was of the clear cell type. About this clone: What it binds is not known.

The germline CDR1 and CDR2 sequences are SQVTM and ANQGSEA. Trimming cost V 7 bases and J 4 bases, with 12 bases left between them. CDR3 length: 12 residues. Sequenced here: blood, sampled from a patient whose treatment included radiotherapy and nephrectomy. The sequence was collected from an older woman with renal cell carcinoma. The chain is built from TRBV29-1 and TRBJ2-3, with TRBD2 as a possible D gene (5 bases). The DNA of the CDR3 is TGCAGCGCAGAGGACTGGGCAGATACGCAGTATTTT. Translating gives CSAEDWADTQYF.